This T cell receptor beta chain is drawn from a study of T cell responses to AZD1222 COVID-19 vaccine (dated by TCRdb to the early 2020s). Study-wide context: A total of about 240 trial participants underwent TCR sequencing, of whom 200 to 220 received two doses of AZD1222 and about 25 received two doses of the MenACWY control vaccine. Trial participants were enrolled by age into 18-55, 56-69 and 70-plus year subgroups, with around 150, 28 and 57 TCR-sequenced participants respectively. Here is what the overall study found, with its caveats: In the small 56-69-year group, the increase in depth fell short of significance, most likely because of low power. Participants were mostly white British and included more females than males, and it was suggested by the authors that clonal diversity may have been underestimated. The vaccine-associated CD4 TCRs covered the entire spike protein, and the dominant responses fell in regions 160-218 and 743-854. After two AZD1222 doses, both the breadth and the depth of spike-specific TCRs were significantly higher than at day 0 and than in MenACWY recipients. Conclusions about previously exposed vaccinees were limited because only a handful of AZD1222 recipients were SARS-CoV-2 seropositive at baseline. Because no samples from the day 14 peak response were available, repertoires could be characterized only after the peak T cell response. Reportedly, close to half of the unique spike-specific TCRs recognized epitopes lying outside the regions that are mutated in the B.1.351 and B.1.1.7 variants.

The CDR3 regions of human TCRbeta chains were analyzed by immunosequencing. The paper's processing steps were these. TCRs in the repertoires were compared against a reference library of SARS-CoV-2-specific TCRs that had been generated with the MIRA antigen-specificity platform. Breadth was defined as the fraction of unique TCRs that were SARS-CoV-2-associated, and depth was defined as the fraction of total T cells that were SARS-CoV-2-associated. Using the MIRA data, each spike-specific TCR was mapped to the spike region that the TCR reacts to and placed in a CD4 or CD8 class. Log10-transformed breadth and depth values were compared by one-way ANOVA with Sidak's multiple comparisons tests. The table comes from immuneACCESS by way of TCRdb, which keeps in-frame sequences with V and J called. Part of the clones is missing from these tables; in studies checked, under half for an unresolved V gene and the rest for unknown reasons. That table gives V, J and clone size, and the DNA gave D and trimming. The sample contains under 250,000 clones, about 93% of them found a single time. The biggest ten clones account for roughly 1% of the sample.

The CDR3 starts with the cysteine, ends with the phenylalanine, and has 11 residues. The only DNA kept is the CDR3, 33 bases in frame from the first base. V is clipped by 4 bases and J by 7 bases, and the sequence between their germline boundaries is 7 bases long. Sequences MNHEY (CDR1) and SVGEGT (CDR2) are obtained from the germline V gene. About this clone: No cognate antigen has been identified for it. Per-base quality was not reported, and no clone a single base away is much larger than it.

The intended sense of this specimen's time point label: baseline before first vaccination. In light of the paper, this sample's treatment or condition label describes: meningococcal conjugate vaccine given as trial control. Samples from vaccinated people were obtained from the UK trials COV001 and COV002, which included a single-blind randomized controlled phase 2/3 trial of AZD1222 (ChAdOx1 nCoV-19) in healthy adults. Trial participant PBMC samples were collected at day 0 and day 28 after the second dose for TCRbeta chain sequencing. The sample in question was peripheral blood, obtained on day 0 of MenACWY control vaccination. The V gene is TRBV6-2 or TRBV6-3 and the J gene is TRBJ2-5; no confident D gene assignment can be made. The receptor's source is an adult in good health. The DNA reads TGTGCCAGCAGTTCCGGCACGACCCAGTACTTC. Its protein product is CASSSGTTQYF.